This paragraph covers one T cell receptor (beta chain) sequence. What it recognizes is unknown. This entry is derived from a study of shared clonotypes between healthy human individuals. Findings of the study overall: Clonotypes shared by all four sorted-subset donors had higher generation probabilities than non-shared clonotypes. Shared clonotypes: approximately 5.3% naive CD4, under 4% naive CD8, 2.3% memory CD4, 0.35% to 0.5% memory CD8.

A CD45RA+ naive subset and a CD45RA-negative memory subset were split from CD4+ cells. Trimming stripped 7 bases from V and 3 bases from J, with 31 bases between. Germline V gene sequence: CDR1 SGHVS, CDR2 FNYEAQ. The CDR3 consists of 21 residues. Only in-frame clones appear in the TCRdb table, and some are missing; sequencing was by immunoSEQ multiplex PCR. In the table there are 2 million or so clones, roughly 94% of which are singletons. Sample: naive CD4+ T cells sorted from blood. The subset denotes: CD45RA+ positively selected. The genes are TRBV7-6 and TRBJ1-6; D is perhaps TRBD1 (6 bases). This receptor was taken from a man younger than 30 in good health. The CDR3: CASNPRLAPGHPPIYNSPLHF. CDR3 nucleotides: TGTGCCAGCAACCCACGTTTGGCCCCGGGACATCCTCCCATCTATAATTCACCCCTCCACTTT.